Listed below are T cell receptor beta chains from one sample, sequenced in a study of human T cells and chemical hapten exposure. TCRdb re-called the RACE reads through MiXCR, storing one row per CDR3 protein. Of a few hundred thousand distinct CDR3 sequences in the sample, over 7.5% are singletons; the top ten hold 1.2%. The material sequenced was whole blood, taken in connection with sensitization to the hapten diphenylcyclopropenone (DPC). The receptors were sampled from a man aged 18 to 35 with alopecia areata. Some clones in this sample may be carry-over from other donors' samples. Each CDR3 is given without its conserved first and last residue.

J	V	CDR3
TRBJ2-7	TRBV4-3	ASSLGRNLYEQY
TRBJ1-2	TRBV18	ASSPQSVSQIKYGYT
TRBJ2-1	TRBV6-2/TRBV6-3	ASSPTSGINNEQF
TRBJ1-2	TRBV2	ASSQNTGNYGYT
TRBJ1-5	TRBV28	ASSTTGLWPQH
TRBJ2-1	TRBV6-2/TRBV6-3	ASSYYLAAYNEQF
TRBJ1-2	TRBV3-1	ASSQKTGGASIYGYT
TRBJ1-1	TRBV6-1	ASSEALIRGTEAF
TRBJ2-3	TRBV7-2	ASSLRNGGSTDTQY
TRBJ1-6	TRBV12-3/TRBV12-4	ATGGNNSPLH
TRBJ2-3	TRBV7-2	ASSPRRLAGGTDTQY
TRBJ2-1	TRBV7-9	ASSSGLRWDEQF
TRBJ2-5	TRBV7-9	ASSPRGDYQETQY
TRBJ2-2	TRBV9	ASTGTAYTGELF
TRBJ1-4	TRBV14	ASSGQLNEKLF
TRBJ1-6	TRBV11-2	ASSLGVSSPLH
TRBJ1-4	TRBV19	ASVGGATNEKLF
TRBJ2-2	TRBV24-1	ATRQGNTGELF
TRBJ2-1	TRBV28	ASRRMAGGPDNEQF
TRBJ1-3	TRBV5-6	ASSPRRPGNTIY
TRBJ1-1	TRBV12-3/TRBV12-4	ASSLMGRWTEAF
TRBJ2-3	TRBV7-9	ASSLGSGEPDSTDTQY
TRBJ2-1	TRBV20-1	SARTRGTGEQF
TRBJ1-6	TRBV4-3	ASSRWYTGKENSPLH
TRBJ1-4	TRBV10-3	AASPGPSNEKLF
TRBJ2-5	TRBV6-2/TRBV6-3	ASMRFETQY
TRBJ2-2	TRBV7-9	ASSLFETGELF
TRBJ1-1	TRBV9	ASSVDRGGTEAF
TRBJ1-2	TRBV7-2	ASSTRRRRDSNYGYT
TRBJ2-1	TRBV7-6	ASSFLFAGGPYNEQF
TRBJ1-1	TRBV7-9	ASSHTRGRYTEAF
TRBJ2-2	TRBV14	ASSHRSNTGELF
TRBJ1-1	TRBV6-4	ASSDNQNTEAF
TRBJ1-5	TRBV24-1	ATSEAGDGNQPQH
TRBJ2-3	TRBV4-1	ASSHGLAFTDTQY
TRBJ2-5	TRBV11-2	ASTQQGAQETQY
TRBJ2-3	TRBV20-1	SARGRQGLSSDTQY